A single sample is the source of the 23 T cell receptor beta chains below, sequenced in a study of blood T cell repertoires in COVID-19. Profiling relied on immunoSEQ multiplex PCR, and the TCRdb table lists in-frame clones only, not all of them. The sample consists of about 290,000 clones, around four fifths of them appearing once. The specimen was peripheral blood. These receptor sequences come from a woman in her forties or fifties with active or convalescent COVID-19.

This sequence joins TRBV30 and TRBJ1-1; D may be TRBD1 (5 bases). Germline V gene data show CDR1 as GTSNPN and CDR2 as SVGIG (reference sequence). The CDR3 totals 13 residues. Trimming took 2 bases from V and 0 from J, leaving 7 bases between them. CDR3 nucleotides: TGTGCCTGGAGTAGGGACTTGAACACTGAAGCTTTCTTT. Its protein product is CAWSRDLNTEAFF.

The rearrangement joins TRBV18 to TRBJ1-1; 7 bases match TRBD1. The trim removed 1 base at V and 5 bases at J, leaving 10 bases unmatched. Germline CDR1 KGHSH, CDR2 LQKENI. The CDR3 covers 16 residues. The CDR3 DNA reads as TGTGCCAGCTCACCACGACAGGGAAGGGGAACAACTGAAGCTTTCTTT. Translated, it gives CASSPRQGRGTTEAFF.

About this clone: This CDR3 is also generated by other DNA sequences in the sample. The rearrangement links TRBV2 to TRBJ2-5, with D maybe TRBD1 (5 bases). In germline, CDR1 is SNHLY, CDR2 FYNNEI. Between the trimmed V and J ends, which lost 3 bases and 2 bases, there was a span of 7 bases. The CDR3 is made up of 13 amino acids. The CDR3 loop is CASSDRDQETQYF. CDR3 DNA sequence: TGTGCCAGCAGTGACAGGGATCAAGAGACCCAGTACTTC.

This clone was seen just once. The chain carries TRBV6-2 or TRBV6-3 and TRBJ1-3, with 7 bases that match TRBD1. The CDR3 length is 16 residues. The V gene end was trimmed by 4 bases and the J gene end by 0 bases; junction bases not matched to a gene: 6. Germline assignment: CDR1 MNHEY and CDR2 SVGEGT. The DNA for the CDR3 is TGTGCCAGCAGTTCCCCGGGACAGAGCTCTGGAAACACCATATATTTT. It yields the protein CASSSPGQSSGNTIYF.

The chain uses TRBV28 and TRBJ2-3; D gene unclear. Deletions cut 3 bases from V and 0 bases from J, with 7 bases between. The germline CDR1 and CDR2 sequences are MDHEN and SYDVKM. The CDR3 is 14 amino acids. The CDR3 spells CASSFSGSTDTQYF. The CDR3 nucleotides read TGTGCCAGCAGTTTCTCCGGGAGCACAGATACGCAGTATTTT.

V gene TRBV27 combines with J gene TRBJ1-6; D not certain. V lost 3 bases to trimming and J lost 9 bases, with 15 bases between them. From germline, CDR1 is MNHEY and CDR2 SMNVEV (reference sequence). The CDR3 has 15 residues. The CDR3 sequence: CASSFQGSGRSPLHF. As DNA, the CDR3 is TGTGCCAGCAGTTTCCAAGGCAGCGGACGTTCACCCCTCCACTTT.

The CDR3 is CASNPLPGTVNYGYTF. The CDR3 coding sequence is TGTGCCAGCAACCCTTTACCCGGGACAGTTAACTATGGCTACACCTTC. The V call is TRBV5-6, the J call TRBJ1-2; 7 nucleotides match TRBD1. The ends lost 6 bases at V and 1 base at J; junction bases unmatched: 12. The germline CDR1 and CDR2 sequences are SGHDT and YYEEEE. The CDR3 runs to 16 residues.

The rearrangement uses TRBV6-1 and TRBJ1-2; TRBD1 aligns across 9 bases. J was trimmed by 4 bases and V by 1 base; bases with no gene match: 4. Germline V lookup: CDR1 MNHNS, CDR2 SASEGT. CDR3 length equals 15 residues. The CDR3 is CASSEGGTGFYGYTF. Written as DNA, the CDR3 is TGTGCCAGCAGTGAAGGAGGGACAGGGTTCTATGGCTACACCTTC.

The rearrangement links TRBV20-1 to TRBJ1-2; D not resolved. Germline lookup yields CDR1 DFQATT and CDR2 SNEGSKA (reference sequence). CDR3 length equals 8 residues. The V end was cut by 8 bases, the J end by 8 bases, with 6 bases between. CDR3: CSPGGYTF. CDR3 nucleotide sequence: TGCAGTCCGGGGGGCTACACCTTC.

The V and J genes are TRBV30 and TRBJ1-4; 10 bases line up with TRBD1. Looked up from germline, CDR1 is GTSNPN and CDR2 is SVGIG (reference sequence). This CDR3 has 15 residues. Germline trimming cut 3 bases from V and 2 bases from J; bases unmatched to any gene: 3. The CDR3 loop reads CAWRDRGWTNEKLFF. DNA of the CDR3: TGTGCCTGGAGGGACAGGGGGTGGACTAATGAAAAACTGTTTTTT.

The chain combines TRBV19 with TRBJ2-1, with D possibly matching TRBD1 (5 bases). Trimming removed 5 bases from V and 5 bases from J, with 16 bases in between. There are 15 residues in the CDR3. In germline, CDR1 is LNHDA, CDR2 SQIVND (reference sequence). CDR3 DNA: TGTGCCAGTAGTTCCACAGGTTATCGCCACAATGAGCAGTTCTTC. It codes for CASSSTGYRHNEQFF. Full variable domain (remainder filled in from reference TRBV19 and TRBJ2-1): DGGITQSPKYLFRKEGQNVTLSCEQNLNHDAMYWYRQDPGQGLRLIYYSQIVNDFQKGDIAEGYSVSREKKESFPLTVTSAQKNPTAFYLCASSSTGYRHNEQFFGPGTRLTVL.

This chain links TRBV10-1 with TRBJ2-3; weak D call: TRBD1 (6 bases). The germline CDR1 and CDR2 sequences are WNHNN and SYGVQD (reference sequence). The germline V and J ends were trimmed by 5 bases and 2 bases, with 14 bases remaining between them. The CDR3 is 15 residues long. CDR3 in amino acids: CASSPAQGNTDTQYF. Here the CDR3 DNA reads TGCGCCAGCAGTCCCGCACAGGGAAACACAGATACGCAGTATTTT.

Only a few counts were recorded for this clone. CDR3 sequence: CAIRSWERESYEQYF. The CDR3 DNA is TGTGCCATCCGGTCGTGGGAGCGGGAATCCTACGAGCAGTACTTC. The rearrangement links TRBV10-3 to TRBJ2-7; 7 bases align to TRBD2. This CDR3 is built from 15 residues. The germline gives CDR1 ENHRY, CDR2 SYGVKD. With 8 bases clipped from V and 1 base from J, the junction kept 11 bases outside the gene matches.

Ten or more counts support this clone. The chain combines TRBV19 with TRBJ2-7, with D unresolved. The CDR3 totals 11 residues. Germline lookup yields CDR1 LNHDA and CDR2 SQIVND (reference sequence). The germline V and J ends were trimmed by 4 bases and 4 bases, with 5 bases remaining between them. The CDR3 protein is CASSTAYEQYF. The CDR3 region has the DNA TGTGCCAGTAGTACAGCGTACGAGCAGTACTTC. Filled out from reference TRBV19 and TRBJ2-7, the complete variable domain reads DGGITQSPKYLFRKEGQNVTLSCEQNLNHDAMYWYRQDPGQGLRLIYYSQIVNDFQKGDIAEGYSVSREKKESFPLTVTSAQKNPTAFYLCASSTAYEQYFGPGTRLTVT.

This chain joins TRBV7-9 and TRBJ1-5, with a tentative D call TRBD1 (6 bases). CDR1 and CDR2 (germline): SEHNR, FQNEAQ (reference sequence). This CDR3 comprises 14 residues. V was clipped by 8 bases and J by 7 bases, with 18 bases between them. As DNA, the CDR3 is TGTGCCAGCGGGGCACAGGGCGATAGGCAGCCCCAGCATTTT. This translates into CASGAQGDRQPQHF.

The V call is TRBV27, the J call TRBJ2-7, with a tentative D call TRBD2 (5 bases). This CDR3 has 16 amino acids. The ends were cut back, 4 bases at V and 1 base at J, with 17 bases in the middle. Germline CDR1 is MNHEY and CDR2 is SMNVEV (reference sequence). CDR3 nucleotides: TGTGCCAGCAGTTCCCTCGGACTGCCCCGTTCCTACGAGCAGTACTTC. Protein product: CASSSLGLPRSYEQYF.

This clone was counted a few times. CDR3 DNA sequence: TGTGCCAGCAGCCCCCTCTTGCGGGCTTTCTTT. Translation: CASSPLLRAFF. The J gene is TRBJ1-1, the V gene TRBV9; no firm D call. Trimming stripped 4 bases from V and 11 bases from J, with 12 bases between. The CDR3 length is 11 residues. The germline V gene has CDR1 SGDLS and CDR2 YYNGEE.

This chain uses TRBV3-1 (or the pseudogene TRBV3-2) with TRBJ1-4; unclear D gene. Trimming stripped 3 bases from V and 7 bases from J, with 12 bases between. Germline values: CDR1 LGHDT, CDR2 YNNKEL (reference sequence). The CDR3 sequence is 14 residues long. CDR3 sequence (DNA): TGTGCCAGCAGCCACCCGAGCACCGGTGAAAAACTGTTTTTT. Protein product: CASSHPSTGEKLFF.

J is TRBJ1-4 and V is TRBV24-1, with a tentative D call TRBD1 (5 bases). V lost 3 bases and J 4 bases, leaving 8 bases between the germline ends. Germline V CDR1 and CDR2: KGHDR, SFDVKD. The CDR3 covers 14 residues. CDR3: CATSDTGDNEKLFF. CDR3 in DNA: TGTGCCACCAGTGATACGGGGGATAATGAAAAACTGTTTTTT.

The chain joins TRBV6-5 to TRBJ1-1; 10 bases are a match to TRBD1. Trimming cost V 6 bases and J 10 bases; bases outside gene matches: 8. Germline V gene data show CDR1 as MNHEY and CDR2 as SVGAGI. The CDR3 has 13 amino acids. CDR3 loop: CASRFGQGVAAFF. In DNA, the CDR3 is TGTGCCAGCAGATTCGGACAGGGGGTAGCAGCTTTCTTT.

V is TRBV6-5 and J is TRBJ2-2; TRBD2 matches 8 bases. CDR3 size: 13 residues. The trim removed 6 bases at V and 6 bases at J, leaving 3 bases unmatched. Per the germline V gene, CDR1 is MNHEY and CDR2 is SVGAGI. The CDR3 nucleotides read TGTGCCAGCAGGGATAGCGGGGCCGGGGAGCTGTTTTTT. It specifies CASRDSGAGELFF.

The chain couples TRBV9 to TRBJ2-3; 13 nucleotides match TRBD2. Trimming removed 6 bases from V and 2 bases from J; junction bases left unmatched: 6. Germline lookup yields CDR1 SGDLS and CDR2 YYNGEE. The CDR3 extends over 16 amino acids. The CDR3 is CASIKGTSGTTDTQYF. The CDR3 DNA reads as TGTGCCAGCATCAAGGGGACTAGCGGGACCACAGATACGCAGTATTTT.

V usage is TRBV5-8 and J usage is TRBJ2-2; TRBD1 agrees at 8 bases. V shed 5 bases and J 3 bases; nucleotides not matched to a gene: 3. The V gene's germline CDR1 is SGHTS and CDR2 YDEGEE. This CDR3 region has 14 residues. The CDR3 DNA sequence: TGTGCCAGCAGGGACAGGGCGTACACCGGGGAGCTGTTTTTT. It translates to CASRDRAYTGELFF.